These 26 T cell receptor beta chains were all obtained from the same sample, sequenced in a study of preoperative IRX-2 immunotherapy in early breast cancer. The treatment denotes: preoperative locoregional IRX-2 cytokine immunotherapy. The data were produced by immunoSEQ multiplex PCR, yet TCRdb's version contains in-frame clones alone and is incomplete. Of thousands of clones in the sample, around 80% were seen once. Sequencing used tumor tissue, obtained after IRX-2 immunotherapy. These TCRs come from a human donor with breast cancer.

This clone came up a few times. CDR3 residues: CASSPGQGTLRGYTF. The CDR3 nucleotides are TGTGCCAGCAGCCCCGGACAGGGTACTTTACGAGGCTACACCTTC. J is TRBJ1-2 and V is TRBV6-8; TRBD1 agrees at 8 bases. V trimming: 6 bases; J trimming: 8 bases; junction bases outside the gene matches: 14. Germline V gives CDR1 MNHGY, CDR2 SAAAGT. The CDR3 is 15 residues long.

This clone has a single count. This CDR3 is CASSPRGDTEAFF. The CDR3 nucleotides are TGTGCCAGTAGCCCACGCGGGGATACTGAAGCTTTCTTT. This sequence joins TRBV19 and TRBJ1-1; no firm D call. The V end was cut by 6 bases, the J end by 5 bases, with 13 bases between. Germline CDR1 reads LNHDA; CDR2 reads SQIVND (reference sequence). CDR3 size: 13 residues.

The rearrangement links TRBV18 to TRBJ2-5; D is undetermined. Germline CDR1 is KGHSH and CDR2 is LQKENI. Between the trimmed V and J ends, which lost 5 bases and 0 bases, there was a span of 4 bases. The CDR3 has 12 residues. The DNA for the CDR3 is TGTGCCAGCTCAGCAAACCAAGAGACCCAGTACTTC. Protein: CASSANQETQYF.

The CDR3 DNA is TGTGCCAGCAGACCGGGACTAGCGGCGAGGACGGATACGCAGTATTTT. It encodes CASRPGLAARTDTQYF. The chain couples TRBV6-8 to TRBJ2-3, with 11 positions matching TRBD2. The CDR3 loop spans 16 amino acids. With V trimmed by 6 bases and J by 6 bases, 11 bases remained unmatched. Germline CDR1 MNHGY, CDR2 SAAAGT.

The V gene is TRBV6-8, the J gene TRBJ1-2, with 7 bases matching TRBD1. After removal of 2 bases from V and 4 bases from J, the junction contained 7 bases not matched to a gene. CDR1 MNHGY and CDR2 SAAAGT come from the germline V gene. The CDR3 has 15 amino acids. CDR3 bases: TGTGCCAGCAGTTACCCGGGGACAGCAGTCTATGGCTACACCTTC. It encodes CASSYPGTAVYGYTF.

The J gene is TRBJ1-2, the V gene TRBV6-8; 7 nucleotides agree with TRBD1. This CDR3 is built from 15 residues. Germline CDR1 MNHGY, CDR2 SAAAGT. Losses at the gene ends were 7 bases for V and 2 bases for J; bases not matched to a gene: 10. Written as DNA, the CDR3 is TGTGCCAGCACCTCACCGAAACAGGGGAACTATGGCTACACCTTC. Translation: CASTSPKQGNYGYTF.

The V call is TRBV28, the J call TRBJ2-5; either TRBD1 or TRBD2 may fit D (5 bases each). Germline-derived CDR1 and CDR2 are MDHEN and SYDVKM. V lost 0 bases to trimming and J lost 5 bases, with 10 bases between them. CDR3 length: 14 amino acids. CDR3 coding DNA: TGTGCCAGCAGTTTATGGGGGACCGCTGAGACCCAGTACTTC. Its translation: CASSLWGTAETQYF.

This clone has more than one count but fewer than ten. V gene TRBV19 combines with J gene TRBJ1-3; 7 bases match TRBD1. This CDR3 is built from 14 residues. The V gene's germline CDR1 is LNHDA and CDR2 SQIVND (reference sequence). The V segment lost 3 bases and the J segment 1 base; nucleotides outside the gene matches: 0. The CDR3 nucleotides read TGTGCCAGTAGTATGGGACAGTCTGGAAACACCATATATTTT. This encodes CASSMGQSGNTIYF. Filled out from reference TRBV19 and TRBJ1-3, the complete variable domain reads DGGITQSPKYLFRKEGQNVTLSCEQNLNHDAMYWYRQDPGQGLRLIYYSQIVNDFQKGDIAEGYSVSREKKESFPLTVTSAQKNPTAFYLCASSMGQSGNTIYFGEGSWLTVV.

The genes are TRBV5-1 and TRBJ1-3; D not certain. The CDR3 spans 15 residues. Trimming took 0 bases from V and 0 from J, leaving 7 bases between them. The germline gives CDR1 SGHRS, CDR2 YFSETQ. CDR3 in amino acids: CASSLVGDSGNTIYF. As DNA, the CDR3 is TGCGCCAGCAGCTTGGTCGGCGACTCTGGAAACACCATATATTTT. Full variable domain (missing parts from reference TRBV5-1 and TRBJ1-3): KAGVTQTPRYLIKTRGQQVTLSCSPISGHRSVSWYQQTPGQGLQFLFEYFSETQRNKGNFPGRFSGRQFSNSRSEMNVSTLELGDSALYLCASSLVGDSGNTIYFGEGSWLTVV.

On this clone itself: At one end, the junction sequence differs from germline, possibly due to a read error. The chain couples TRBV7-1 to TRBJ1-3, with D uncertain. TRBV7-1 is recorded as an ORF, its role being uncertain. CDR3 length: 13 amino acids. The CDR3 DNA reads TGTGCCAACAGCTTGCTTCGTGGAAACACCATATATTTT. It is translated as CANSLLRGNTIYF.

This chain links TRBV5-1 with TRBJ1-6; tentatively, D is TRBD1 (5 bases). CDR1 and CDR2 from the germline V gene are SGHRS and YFSETQ. Deletions cut 0 bases from V and 10 bases from J, with 11 bases between. The CDR3 has 14 residues. DNA for the CDR3: TGCGCCAGCAGCTTGGTTCAGGGAGACTCACCCCTCCACTTT. It translates to CASSLVQGDSPLHF. The full variable domain, rest sourced from reference TRBV5-1 and TRBJ1-6, is KAGVTQTPRYLIKTRGQQVTLSCSPISGHRSVSWYQQTPGQGLQFLFEYFSETQRNKGNFPGRFSGRQFSNSRSEMNVSTLELGDSALYLCASSLVQGDSPLHFGNGTRLTVT.

The chain uses TRBV6-8 and TRBJ1-1; D call uncertain. This CDR3 has 16 amino acids. CDR1 and CDR2 from the germline V gene are MNHGY and SAAAGT. V was trimmed by 0 bases and J by 0 bases, leaving 11 bases between them. The CDR3 spells CASSYSRAPLNTEAFF. For the CDR3, the DNA is TGTGCCAGCAGTTACTCGAGGGCGCCTCTGAACACTGAAGCTTTCTTT.

The table lists this clone with a few counts. This rearrangement joins TRBV6-8 to TRBJ1-4, with D unclear. The V gene lost 6 bases and the J gene lost 0 bases, with 8 bases spanning the gap. The CDR3 runs 14 residues. Germline CDR1 reads MNHGY; CDR2 reads SAAAGT. CDR3 sequence: CASSPSATNEKLFF. The CDR3 DNA sequence: TGTGCCAGCAGCCCCTCTGCAACTAATGAAAAACTGTTTTTT.

The chain combines TRBV6-8 with TRBJ1-2; 9 nucleotides line up with TRBD1. The V gene's germline CDR1 is MNHGY and CDR2 SAAAGT. This CDR3 is built from 12 residues. V lost 6 bases to trimming and J lost 13 bases; unmatched junction nucleotides: 9. Here the CDR3 DNA reads TGTGCCAGCAGCAACCGGGACAGGGTACCCACCTTC. Translation gives CASSNRDRVPTF.

The chain uses TRBV7-4 and TRBJ2-3; no clear D gene. The germline CDR1 and CDR2 sequences are SGHVT and SQSDAQ. V lost 4 bases and J 2 bases, leaving 7 bases between the germline ends. The CDR3 length is 13 residues. The CDR3 nucleotides are TGTGCCAGCAGCTCCGAGGTCACAGATACGCAGTATTTT. Protein: CASSSEVTDTQYF.

CDR3: CAWNYPGEWAYNSPLHF. The CDR3 nucleotides are TGTGCCTGGAATTATCCAGGGGAATGGGCCTATAATTCACCCCTCCACTTT. The chain couples TRBV30 to TRBJ1-6; D might be TRBD1 (6 bases). V was cut by 4 bases and J by 2 bases, with 18 bases left in between. This CDR3 comprises 17 residues. Germline CDR1 is GTSNPN and CDR2 is SVGIG (reference sequence).

The gene calls are TRBV19 and TRBJ1-2; 10 bases line up with TRBD1. The CDR3 covers 13 residues. Per germline, CDR1 LNHDA and CDR2 SQIVND (reference sequence). Unmatched junction bases numbered 1, after V lost 5 bases and J lost 4 bases. The DNA of the CDR3 is TGTGCCAGTAGTTGGGACAGGGGCTATGGCTACACCTTC. Translated: CASSWDRGYGYTF.

The V call is TRBV7-6, the J call TRBJ2-7, with a tentative D call TRBD1 (7 bases). V gave up 7 bases and J gave up 1 base, with 14 bases separating them. This CDR3 has 14 residues. Per germline, CDR1 SGHVS and CDR2 FNYEAQ. CDR3 coding DNA: TGTGCCAGCACCCTGGGGGGACAGTCCTACGAGCAGTACTTC. Translation gives CASTLGGQSYEQYF.

The V gene is TRBV15, the J gene TRBJ2-5; D is undetermined. The CDR3 is 14 amino acids. Germline V gives CDR1 LNHNV, CDR2 YYDKDF (reference sequence). Trimming took 4 bases from V and 4 from J, leaving 13 bases between them. This CDR3 is CATSTYSWGETQYF. CDR3 sequence (DNA): TGTGCCACCAGCACCTATAGTTGGGGAGAGACCCAGTACTTC.

This clone is medium-sized (0.01 to 0.1%) by share. This chain joins TRBV11-3 and TRBJ2-7; TRBD2 is a possible D gene (6 bases). Germline V lookup: CDR1 SGHNT, CDR2 YENEEA. The ends were cut back, 3 bases at V and 2 bases at J, with 14 bases in the middle. CDR3 length: 15 residues. The CDR3 is CASSFGSGRTYEQYF. Written as DNA, the CDR3 is TGTGCCAGCAGCTTTGGGTCAGGGAGGACCTACGAGCAGTACTTC.

This clone was detected only a few times. The rearrangement links TRBV11-3 to TRBJ1-6, with TRBD1 as a possible D gene (5 bases). V was trimmed by 5 bases and J by 7 bases, leaving 18 bases between them. Germline V gene lookup returns CDR1 SGHNT and CDR2 YENEEA. The CDR3 is 16 residues long. The CDR3, as DNA: TGTGCCAGCAGCCGAATGGCATCACGGACAAATTCACCCCTCCACTTT. It yields the protein CASSRMASRTNSPLHF. Full variable domain (outside the CDR3, taken from reference TRBV11-3 and TRBJ1-6): EAGVVQSPRYKIIEKKQPVAFWCNPISGHNTLYWYLQNLGQGPELLIRYENEEAVDDSQLPKDRFSAERLKGVDSTLKIQPAELGDSAVYLCASSRMASRTNSPLHFGNGTRLTVT.

This rearrangement joins TRBV18 to TRBJ1-3; D is possibly TRBD1 (5 bases). Germline-derived CDR1 and CDR2 are KGHSH and LQKENI. Trimming took off 5 bases at V and 7 bases at J, with 15 bases between the two ends. CDR3 size: 14 residues. CDR3 in DNA: TGTGCCAGCTCATCAGGGACGGAAGGGAACACCATATATTTT. Residues: CASSSGTEGNTIYF.

This sequence joins TRBV6-8 and TRBJ2-7; 8 nucleotides line up with TRBD1. Germline V gene data show CDR1 as MNHGY and CDR2 as SAAAGT. J gave up 0 bases and V 5 bases, and 6 bases lay outside the gene matches. The CDR3 loop spans 15 amino acids. For the CDR3, the DNA is TGTGCCAGCAGTCGACAGGGGATTGCCTCCTACGAGCAGTACTTC. As protein: CASSRQGIASYEQYF.

The table lists this clone with a few counts. In nucleotides, the CDR3 is TGTGCCAGCAAAAGGACAGGGGTCGCCTATGGCTACACCTTC. Its protein is CASKRTGVAYGYTF. V and J are TRBV12-5 and TRBJ1-2; TRBD1 agrees at 9 bases. This CDR3 contains 14 residues. Germline loops: CDR1 LGHNT, CDR2 FRNRAP.

As regards this clone: A read error may account for a junction end that differs from germline. This CDR3 is CASSDYIGGLVLF. DNA for the CDR3: TGTGCCAGCAGTGACTATATTGGGGGCTTGGTCCTTTTT. This sequence joins TRBV6-8 and TRBJ1-3; D is perhaps TRBD1 (6 bases). The germline V gene has CDR1 MNHGY and CDR2 SAAAGT. The CDR3 is 13 residues long.

V is TRBV7-6 and J is TRBJ1-5; D uncertain. V was pared by 1 base and J by 3 bases, with 10 bases between. Germline V CDR1 and CDR2: SGHVS, FNYEAQ. There are 15 residues in the CDR3. The CDR3 region is CASSLVEGNNQPQHF. CDR3 sequence (DNA): TGTGCCAGCAGCTTAGTAGAGGGAAACAATCAGCCCCAGCATTTT.